A selection of T cell receptor beta chains follows, all from one sample in a study of T cells in Graves' hyperthyroidism and ophthalmopathy. TCRdb itself ran the multiplex PCR reads through MiXCR, one entry per CDR3 protein. The sample lists hundreds of thousands of distinct CDR3 sequences; 38% were seen once. The specimen sequenced was blood. All receptors derive from a man younger than 30 with Graves' hyperthyroidism. Each CDR3 is given with its conserved first and last residue. The D gene is left open where the match is weak.

CDR3: CASRNDRPNTEAFF
D: -
J: TRBJ1-1
V: TRBV6-6

CDR3: CASSSWDRGVEQYF
D: TRBD1
J: TRBJ2-7
V: TRBV12-3/TRBV12-4

CDR3: CASSLAGAGNTIYF
D: -
J: TRBJ1-3
V: TRBV7-2

CDR3: CATSDLAGKEQYF
D: -
J: TRBJ2-7
V: TRBV24-1

CDR3: CASSIGVQSGYTF
D: -
J: TRBJ1-2
V: TRBV19

CDR3: CASSQEAPGQGYEQYF
D: TRBD1
J: TRBJ2-7
V: TRBV7-6

CDR3: CASSAVFTGSYEQYF
D: -
J: TRBJ2-7
V: TRBV10-3

CDR3: CATSSGVGETQYF
D: TRBD2
J: TRBJ2-5
V: TRBV10-3

CDR3: CASSSQAHSNQPQHF
D: -
J: TRBJ1-5
V: TRBV2

CDR3: CASSQAWTSVTEAFF
D: -
J: TRBJ1-1
V: TRBV9

CDR3: CSVATGANVLTF
D: -
J: TRBJ2-6
V: TRBV29-1

CDR3: CASSPSSAERAYEQYF
D: -
J: TRBJ2-7
V: TRBV4-1

CDR3: CASIPGETGELFF
D: -
J: TRBJ2-2
V: TRBV9

CDR3: CASSLSGGARNTGELFF
D: TRBD2
J: TRBJ2-2
V: TRBV9

CDR3: CASSIPDEGYTEAFF
D: -
J: TRBJ1-1
V: TRBV19

CDR3: CASSLSLIPDTQYF
D: -
J: TRBJ2-3
V: TRBV5-6

CDR3: CASSPPGGAPEAFF
D: TRBD1
J: TRBJ1-1
V: TRBV9

CDR3: CASSPGGGIYEQYF
D: -
J: TRBJ2-7
V: TRBV2

CDR3: CASSLGAGKQPQHF
D: -
J: TRBJ1-5
V: TRBV4-1

CDR3: CASGIEVTNSPLHF
D: -
J: TRBJ1-6
V: TRBV10-3

CDR3: CASSPGPGGDYEQYF
D: TRBD2
J: TRBJ2-7
V: TRBV9

CDR3: CASTQVPGSQPQHF
D: -
J: TRBJ1-5
V: TRBV19

CDR3: CASSWTVWEAQYF
D: -
J: TRBJ2-5
V: TRBV5-8

CDR3: CSSDSPYEQYF
D: -
J: TRBJ2-7
V: TRBV29-1

CDR3: CASSLGDGFYGYTF
D: -
J: TRBJ1-2
V: TRBV7-9

CDR3: CASTLGQGGAFF
D: TRBD1
J: TRBJ1-1
V: TRBV7-2

CDR3: CASSYFPGGSYGHTF
D: -
J: TRBJ1-2
V: TRBV6-2/TRBV6-3

CDR3: CSAGLLRDISPLHF
D: -
J: TRBJ1-6
V: TRBV20-1

CDR3: CSALTSGTYEQYF
D: TRBD2
J: TRBJ2-7
V: TRBV20-1

CDR3: CASRGQPQALNTEAFF
D: -
J: TRBJ1-1
V: TRBV5-5

CDR3: CASSATRGRETQYF
D: TRBD1
J: TRBJ2-5
V: TRBV2

CDR3: CASSVSPTGAYEQNF
D: -
J: TRBJ2-7
V: TRBV2

CDR3: CASSWDGFEAFF
D: -
J: TRBJ1-1
V: TRBV5-4

CDR3: CASTIPDRPRGYEQYF
D: -
J: TRBJ2-7
V: TRBV12-3/TRBV12-4

CDR3: CASSFAGLEVKQYF
D: TRBD2
J: TRBJ2-7
V: TRBV7-9

CDR3: CASTPRLAGFDTQYF
D: TRBD2
J: TRBJ2-3
V: TRBV7-9

CDR3: CATSGGVDTDTQYF
D: -
J: TRBJ2-3
V: TRBV24-1

CDR3: CASSPSIGNTEAFF
D: -
J: TRBJ1-1
V: TRBV16

CDR3: CASSQEGTGSVHEQYF
D: TRBD1
J: TRBJ2-7
V: TRBV4-1

CDR3: CASSPRTGGHSPLHF
D: TRBD1
J: TRBJ1-6
V: TRBV11-1

CDR3: CASSQDKGDGNSPLHF
D: -
J: TRBJ1-6
V: TRBV7-2

CDR3: CASSQSGHLHEAFF
D: -
J: TRBJ1-1
V: TRBV16

CDR3: CSVEEEGATGNTIYF
D: TRBD1
J: TRBJ1-3
V: TRBV29-1

CDR3: CASSLATTGRLRSPLHF
D: TRBD1
J: TRBJ1-6
V: TRBV28

CDR3: CASIHLQGKRETQYF
D: -
J: TRBJ2-5
V: TRBV12-3/TRBV12-4

CDR3: CASSVEGNYGEAFF
D: -
J: TRBJ1-1
V: TRBV9